The 32 T cell receptor beta chains below all came from one sample that was sequenced in a study of beta chain features in type 1 diabetes. Notes on the study in general: Across all four CD4+ subsets, people with type 1 diabetes showed modestly shorter TCRB CDR3s.

These receptors are not linked to any known antigen. The isolated RNA, all of it, was reverse transcribed, so expressed TCRB transcripts were what got sequenced. Some clones are missing from TCRdb's copy, which holds only in-frame ones; the method was immunoSEQ multiplex PCR. The sample consists of 120,000 to 150,000 clones, 10% to 15% of them appearing once. Source material: central memory CD4+ T cells from blood. The receptors shown here come from a man aged 18 to 29 with type 1 diabetes.

This chain joins TRBV7-2 and TRBJ1-2, with D uncertain. Germline CDR1 and CDR2: SGHTA and FQGNSA. V lost 1 base, J lost 2 bases, and 5 bases lay in between. The CDR3 is made up of 13 amino acids. CDR3: CASSLGQNYGYTF. As DNA, the CDR3 is TGTGCCAGCAGCTTAGGACAAAACTATGGCTACACCTTC.

This clone was counted between two and nine times. V and J are TRBV5-4 and TRBJ1-1; TRBD1 aligns across 8 bases. The CDR3 contains 14 residues. The germline V gene has CDR1 SGHNT and CDR2 YYREEE (reference sequence). V lost 5 bases, J lost 3 bases, and 6 bases stayed unmatched. The CDR3 here is CASRMTGADTEAFF. The DNA for the CDR3 is TGTGCCAGCAGAATGACAGGGGCTGACACTGAAGCTTTCTTT.

V and J are TRBV21-1 and TRBJ2-4; the table's D call of TRBD1 was not tested on the DNA. TRBV21-1 is a pseudogene segment. The CDR3 sequence is 20 residues long. The CDR3 reads CASSPVIRGETHVAKNIQYF. The CDR3 coding sequence is TGTGCCAGCAGCCCCGTGATCAGGGGTGAAACGCATGTAGCCAAAAACATTCAGTACTTC.

The sample holds a few counts of this clone. The chain recombines TRBV6-1 with TRBJ2-2; 11 bases align to TRBD2. The CDR3 has 15 amino acids. The germline CDR1 and CDR2 sequences are MNHNS and SASEGT. V shed 5 bases and J 3 bases; nucleotides not matched to a gene: 2. Written as DNA, the CDR3 is TGTGCCAGCAGTATACTAGCGGGAGACACCGGGGAGCTGTTTTTT. Amino acid sequence: CASSILAGDTGELFF.

This clone was seen more than once but under ten times. V is TRBV10-3 and J is TRBJ1-4, with D perhaps TRBD1 (6 bases). In germline, CDR1 is ENHRY, CDR2 SYGVKD. The germline V and J ends were trimmed by 10 bases and 5 bases, with 20 bases remaining between them. The CDR3 sequence is 15 residues long. The CDR3 nucleotides are TGTGCCACCCAAGAGGACGGGGGCTCGAATGAAAAACTGTTTTTT. This encodes CATQEDGGSNEKLFF.

This chain uses TRBV7-2 with TRBJ2-1; TRBD1 or TRBD2 may be the D gene (6 bases each). V was shortened by 0 bases and J by 4 bases, with 16 bases between the two germline ends. Germline CDR1 reads SGHTA; CDR2 reads FQGNSA. This CDR3 contains 17 residues. DNA of the CDR3: TGTGCCAGCAGCTTAGCGGAGGGGGGCCTAACTTACAATGAGCAGTTCTTC. Protein product: CASSLAEGGLTYNEQFF. The whole variable domain, remainder taken from reference TRBV7-2 and TRBJ2-1, is GAGVSQSPSNKVTEKGKDVELRCDPISGHTALYWYRQSLGQGLEFLIYFQGNSAPDKSGLPSDRFSAERTGGSVSTLTIQRTQQEDSAVYLCASSLAEGGLTYNEQFFGPGTRLTVL.

This clone was counted between two and nine times. CDR3 protein: CASSQDRYGGTEAFF. DNA of the CDR3: TGTGCCAGCAGCCAAGATCGGTATGGGGGCACTGAAGCTTTCTTT. J is TRBJ1-1 and V is TRBV4-2; TRBD1 is a possible D gene (5 bases). The CDR3 sequence is 15 residues long. V lost 0 bases, J lost 4 bases, and 12 bases lay in between. Germline loops: CDR1 LGHNA, CDR2 YNFKEQ.

This clone was seen more than once but under ten times. The chain couples TRBV6-1 to TRBJ2-2, with D unresolved. The CDR3 is 14 residues long. CDR1 and CDR2 from the germline V gene are MNHNS and SASEGT. V lost 8 bases and J 3 bases, leaving 13 bases between the germline ends. The CDR3 here is CASSPDPDTGELFF. In nucleotides, the CDR3 is TGTGCCAGCTCCCCGGACCCGGACACCGGGGAGCTGTTTTTT.

This chain links TRBV30 with TRBJ1-5, with D unclear. The V and J ends lost 0 bases and 2 bases respectively, with 11 bases between them. The germline V gene has CDR1 GTSNPN and CDR2 SVGIG (reference sequence). The CDR3 covers 15 residues. The CDR3 DNA follows: TGTGCCTGGAGTGTACCTCGGAGCGGCAATCAGCCCCAGCATTTT. This sequence encodes CAWSVPRSGNQPQHF.

This clone has just a few counts. This sequence joins TRBV7-9 and TRBJ2-6; 8 positions agree with TRBD1. Per the germline V gene, CDR1 is SEHNR and CDR2 is FQNEAQ (reference sequence). V was pared by 5 bases and J by 2 bases, with 2 bases of the junction left unmatched. CDR3 length: 15 amino acids. CDR3 sequence reads: CASSATGAGANVLTF. CDR3 sequence (DNA): TGTGCCAGCAGCGCGACAGGGGCTGGGGCCAACGTCCTGACTTTC.

This clone was counted a few times. The chain is built from TRBV4-1 and TRBJ1-2, with a tentative D call TRBD1 (5 bases). V lost 1 base to trimming and J lost 2 bases, with 11 bases between them. In germline, CDR1 is MGHRA, CDR2 YSYEKL. The CDR3 is made up of 15 amino acids. For the CDR3, the DNA is TGCGCCAGCAGCCAAGGTTCCGGGGGGAACTATGGCTACACCTTC. Amino acids: CASSQGSGGNYGYTF.

The V call is TRBV29-1, the J call TRBJ2-1; D perhaps matches TRBD2 (6 bases). V gave up 6 bases and J gave up 9 bases, with 12 bases separating them. Germline CDR1 reads SQVTM; CDR2 reads ANQGSEA. This CDR3 has 11 residues. The CDR3 sequence is CSVSGGGEQFF. The CDR3 coding sequence is TGCAGCGTCTCCGGGGGTGGTGAGCAGTTCTTC.

The CDR3 protein is CASSFLAGVLDEQFF. The DNA for the CDR3 is TGTGCCAGCAGCTTCCTAGCGGGGGTCCTGGATGAGCAGTTCTTC. V usage is TRBV11-2 and J usage is TRBJ2-1, with TRBD2 identical over 10 bases. Germline V gives CDR1 SGHAT, CDR2 FQNNGV. The junction had 7 bases not matched to a gene; V was cut back by 3 bases and J by 8 bases. This CDR3 spans 15 amino acids. The variable domain in full, with the rest retrieved from reference TRBV11-2 and TRBJ2-1, is EAGVAQSPRYKIIEKRQSVAFWCNPISGHATLYWYQQILGQGPKLLIQFQNNGVVDDSQLPKDRFSAERLKGVDSTLKIQPAKLEDSAVYLCASSFLAGVLDEQFFGPGTRLTVL.

This clone was recorded a few times. CDR3 sequence reads: CASTWTGLETQYF. The CDR3 bases are TGTGCCAGCACTTGGACAGGGTTGGAGACCCAGTACTTC. The V call is TRBV18, the J call TRBJ2-5, with TRBD1 matching 8 bases. Looked up from germline, CDR1 is KGHSH and CDR2 is LQKENI. CDR3 length: 13 residues. V dropped 8 bases and J dropped 5; count of bases not matched to a gene: 7.

This clone showed up just a few times. The chain is built from TRBV7-3 and TRBJ2-3, with no clear D. Trimming cost V 8 bases and J 7 bases, with 19 bases left between them. CDR3 length: 14 amino acids. Germline values: CDR1 SGHTA, CDR2 FQGTGA. CDR3 residues: CASGPGPGEYTQYF. The DNA of the CDR3 is TGTGCCAGCGGCCCGGGCCCTGGGGAATATACGCAGTATTTT.

V gene TRBV6-6 combines with J gene TRBJ2-1; no clear D. CDR1 is MNHNY, CDR2 SVGAGI, per germline (reference sequence). V was clipped by 2 bases and J by 8 bases, with 4 bases between them. CDR3 size: 11 residues. The CDR3 protein is CASSYLDEQFF. The DNA for the CDR3 is TGTGCCAGCAGTTACCTTGATGAGCAGTTCTTC.

The table lists this clone with a few counts. This chain uses TRBV5-4 with TRBJ1-1; 7 nucleotides match TRBD1. The CDR3 is 14 amino acids. CDR1 SGHNT and CDR2 YYREEE come from the germline V gene (reference sequence). V shed 4 bases, J shed 0 bases, and the junction held 3 bases outside the gene matches. The CDR3: CASSKQGLNTEAFF. The CDR3 coding sequence is TGTGCCAGCAGCAAACAGGGGCTGAACACTGAAGCTTTCTTT.

The chain is built from TRBV4-1 and TRBJ1-5; 8 nucleotides match TRBD1. CDR3 size: 16 residues. Unmatched junction bases numbered 5, after V lost 1 base and J lost 3 bases. Per the germline V gene, CDR1 is MGHRA and CDR2 is YSYEKL. The CDR3 loop is CASSQVLTGANQPQHF. The CDR3 DNA is TGCGCCAGCAGCCAAGTGTTGACAGGGGCCAATCAGCCCCAGCATTTT.

The table lists this clone with a few counts. The chain is built from TRBV2 and TRBJ2-5; D unresolved. The V gene's germline CDR1 is SNHLY and CDR2 FYNNEI. V gave up 3 bases and J gave up 5 bases, with 13 bases separating them. This CDR3 has 14 amino acids. Here the CDR3 reads CASSEVPVVETQYF. CDR3 bases: TGTGCCAGCAGTGAGGTCCCCGTCGTGGAGACCCAGTACTTC.

The table lists this clone with a count of one. V and J are TRBV10-3 and TRBJ2-1, with D perhaps being TRBD1 or TRBD2 (5 bases each). V lost 5 bases and J 12 bases, leaving 17 bases between the germline ends. Germline loops: CDR1 ENHRY, CDR2 SYGVKD. The CDR3 is 13 amino acids. The CDR3 DNA reads TGTGCCATCAGTCCTCGGGGCGAGGATGGGCAGTTCTTC. Translated, it gives CAISPRGEDGQFF.

J is TRBJ1-2 and V is TRBV7-9, with 9 bases matching TRBD1. CDR1 and CDR2 from the germline V gene are SEHNR and FQNEAQ (reference sequence). The CDR3 spans 15 residues. V was clipped by 5 bases and J by 7 bases; unmatched bases: 11. CDR3 coding DNA: TGTGCCAGCAGCCTGGGAGAACAGGGGGCCGGTGGCTACACCTTC. This translates into CASSLGEQGAGGYTF.

This rearrangement joins TRBV19 to TRBJ2-5; no definite D call. Germline loops: CDR1 LNHDA, CDR2 SQIVND (reference sequence). With 6 bases removed from V and 2 bases from J, the gap between germline ends came to 4 bases. CDR3 length equals 11 residues. The CDR3 here is CASSLQETQYF. DNA of the CDR3: TGTGCCAGTAGCCTACAAGAGACCCAGTACTTC.

This clone was counted at least ten times. The chain uses TRBV30 and TRBJ2-2; D unclear. This CDR3 is built from 14 residues. The ends were cut back, 4 bases at V and 2 bases at J, with 11 bases in the middle. Germline CDR1 reads GTSNPN; CDR2 reads SVGIG (reference sequence). As DNA, the CDR3 is TGTGCCTGGATTGACAAGCGAAACACCGGGGAGCTGTTTTTT. Translated: CAWIDKRNTGELFF.

This clone was detected a few times. This chain uses TRBV19 with TRBJ1-5; TRBD1 aligns across 7 bases. Germline CDR1 is LNHDA and CDR2 is SQIVND (reference sequence). CDR3 length equals 14 residues. V lost 6 bases to trimming and J lost 3 bases; unmatched junction nucleotides: 5. CDR3: CASRTTGNNQPQHF. The CDR3 nucleotides are TGTGCCAGTAGGACGACAGGGAACAATCAGCCCCAGCATTTT.

This clone was seen more than once but under ten times. The CDR3 DNA is TGCAGCGTTACGACAGTCCCGGGACAGGGACGGGTTTACAGGGGCACTGAAGCTTTCTTT. It encodes CSVTTVPGQGRVYRGTEAFF. The V call is TRBV29-1, the J call TRBJ1-1, with 9 positions matching TRBD1. Germline V CDR1 and CDR2: SQVTM, ANQGSEA. V gave up 5 bases and J gave up 4 bases; unmatched junction bases: 26. The length of the CDR3 is 20 residues.

In this sample, this clone turned up many times. At one of its ends the junction is not consistent with the germline gene, which may arise from a read error. V usage is TRBV7-9 and J usage is TRBJ2-1, with a possible D match to TRBD2 (5 bases). The CDR3 extends over 11 amino acids. Germline loops: CDR1 SEHNR, CDR2 FQNEAQ (reference sequence). Here the CDR3 reads CASSPDLEVIF. In nucleotides, the CDR3 is TGTGCCAGCAGCCCTGACCTGGAGGTGATCTTC. The variable domain in full, completed from reference TRBV7-9 and TRBJ2-1, reads DTGVSQNPRHKITKRGQNVTFRCDPISEHNRLYWYRQTLGQGPEFLTYFQNEAQLEKSRLLSDRFSAERPKGSFSTLEIQRTEQGDSAMYLCASSPDLEVIFGPGTRLTVL.

The chain links TRBV7-6 to TRBJ1-5; TRBD1 agrees at 8 bases. CDR3 length equals 18 residues. V lost 5 bases and J lost 2; bases outside the gene matches: 14. Germline CDR1 SGHVS, CDR2 FNYEAQ. CDR3 residues: CASSPVGYQGAGNQPQHF. CDR3 sequence (DNA): TGTGCCAGCAGCCCTGTTGGGTATCAGGGGGCTGGCAATCAGCCCCAGCATTTT.

The chain is built from TRBV5-1 and TRBJ1-1; D might be TRBD1 (6 bases). Trimming took 2 bases from V and 1 from J, leaving 9 bases between them. CDR1 and CDR2 from the germline V gene are SGHRS and YFSETQ. This CDR3 spans 14 amino acids. CDR3 loop: CASSFDRPNTEAFF. The CDR3 DNA is TGCGCCAGCAGCTTCGACAGGCCGAACACTGAAGCTTTCTTT.

This clone was observed a few times. Its ends do not fully match the called genes, so a read error is possible. This sequence joins TRBV7-6 and TRBJ2-1; 10 nucleotides line up with TRBD2. Germline V gives CDR1 SGHVS, CDR2 FNYEAQ. The CDR3 covers 15 residues. As DNA, the CDR3 is TGTGCCAGCAGTTTAGGACTAGCGGACCATAATGAGCAGTTCTTC. It specifies CASSLGLADHNEQFF.

This clone has just a few counts. This chain uses TRBV29-1 with TRBJ2-5, with D possibly TRBD2 on 5 matching bases. The CDR3 covers 13 residues. Trimming stripped 4 bases from V and 3 bases from J, with 12 bases between. Germline-derived CDR1 and CDR2 are SQVTM and ANQGSEA. The CDR3 loop is CSVGLLREETQYF. The DNA for the CDR3 is TGCAGCGTTGGATTGTTGCGGGAAGAGACCCAGTACTTC.

In this sample, this clone turned up many times. The chain employs TRBV2 and TRBJ2-7; a weak D match, TRBD2 (5 bases). Trimming removed 8 bases from V and 7 bases from J, with 12 bases in between. CDR3 length equals 11 residues. CDR1 is SNHLY, CDR2 FYNNEI, per germline. Written as DNA, the CDR3 is TGTGCCAGCCAAGGCGAGCGGGAGCAGTACTTC. Translation gives CASQGEREQYF.

This chain connects TRBV4-2 to TRBJ1-4; D might be TRBD1 (6 bases). Trimming pared 3 bases from V and 8 bases from J, leaving 10 bases between. Per the germline V gene, CDR1 is LGHNA and CDR2 is YNFKEQ. The CDR3 sequence is 13 residues long. The CDR3 DNA sequence: TGTGCCAGCAGCCAGGGGGCGATCGAAAAACTGTTTTTT. This sequence encodes CASSQGAIEKLFF.